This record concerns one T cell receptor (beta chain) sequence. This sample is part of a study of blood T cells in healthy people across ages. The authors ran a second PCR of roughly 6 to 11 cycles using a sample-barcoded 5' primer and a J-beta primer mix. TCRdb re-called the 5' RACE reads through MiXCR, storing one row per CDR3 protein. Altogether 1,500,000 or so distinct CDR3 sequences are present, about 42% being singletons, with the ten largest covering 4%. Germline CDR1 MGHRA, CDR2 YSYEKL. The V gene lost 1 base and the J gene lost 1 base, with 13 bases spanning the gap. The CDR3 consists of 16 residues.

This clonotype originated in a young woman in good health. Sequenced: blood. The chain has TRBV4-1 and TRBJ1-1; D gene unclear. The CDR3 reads CASSQGLFGPNTEAFF. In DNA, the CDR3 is TGCGCCAGCAGCCAAGGCTTGTTCGGTCCGAACACTGAAGCTTTCTTT.